This entry lists 22 T cell receptor beta chains sequenced from one sample in a study of blood T cells in healthy people across ages. The authors ran a second PCR of 7 to 11 cycles using a sample-barcoded 5' primer and a J-beta primer mix. TCRdb passed the 5' RACE reads through MiXCR, listing each CDR3 protein once. This sample has about 720,000 distinct CDR3 sequences, with about 20% found just once. Sequencing was done on a sample of blood. Receptors originate from a man aged 70 or older in good health.

The gene calls are TRBV7-3 and TRBJ2-3, with 12 bases aligning to TRBD2. V trimming: 4 bases; J trimming: 3 bases; junction bases outside the gene matches: 5. The length of the CDR3 is 16 residues. Germline V lookup: CDR1 SGHTA, CDR2 FQGTGA. CDR3 sequence (DNA): TGTGCCAGCAGCTCAATGACTAGCGGGAGTACAGATACGCAGTATTTT. Encoded protein: CASSSMTSGSTDTQYF. The full variable domain, completed using reference TRBV7-3 and TRBJ2-3, is GAGVSQTPSNKVTEKGKYVELRCDPISGHTALYWYRQSLGQGPEFLIYFQGTGAADDSGLPNDRFFAVRPEGSVSTLKIQRTERGDSAVYLCASSSMTSGSTDTQYFGPGTRLTVL.

This chain links TRBV5-1 with TRBJ2-7, with a possible D match to TRBD1 (5 bases). Trimming cost V 0 bases and J 7 bases, with 14 bases left between them. This CDR3 has 14 amino acids. Germline assignment: CDR1 SGHRS and CDR2 YFSETQ. The DNA for the CDR3 is TGCGCCAGCAGCTTGGGAACAGGCACCTTGGAGCAGTACTTC. It codes for CASSLGTGTLEQYF.

This clonotype was observed a few times. CDR3 coding DNA: TGTGCCAGCAGTTTACCAGGGGGACCCCTCTATGGCTACACCTTC. Encoded protein: CASSLPGGPLYGYTF. This chain uses TRBV28 with TRBJ1-2; 7 bases map to TRBD1. V dropped 2 bases and J dropped 4; count of bases not matched to a gene: 7. Germline V gene lookup returns CDR1 MDHEN and CDR2 SYDVKM. The CDR3 runs to 15 residues.

This rearrangement joins TRBV12-3 or TRBV12-4 to TRBJ2-1; 7 positions agree with TRBD2. Trimming at V came to 4 bases and at J to 7 bases, leaving 22 bases not matched to a gene. The CDR3 length is 19 residues. CDR3 protein: CASSSLAGEPQVSLNEQFF. The DNA of the CDR3 is TGTGCCAGCAGTTCTCTGGCGGGAGAGCCTCAGGTTTCCCTAAATGAGCAGTTCTTC.

This rearrangement joins TRBV11-2 to TRBJ2-1, with 11 positions matching TRBD2. The V and J ends lost 4 bases and 5 bases, in that order; junction bases with no gene match: 4. The V gene's germline CDR1 is SGHAT and CDR2 FQNNGV. The CDR3 extends over 15 amino acids. CDR3 residues: CASSSKGLADNEQFF. DNA for the CDR3: TGTGCCAGCAGCTCCAAGGGACTAGCGGACAATGAGCAGTTCTTC.

This clonotype was picked up many times. The J gene is TRBJ2-7, the V gene TRBV11-2; D not certain. Germline lookup yields CDR1 SGHAT and CDR2 FQNNGV. This CDR3 region has 13 residues. The V end lost 0 bases, the J end lost 3 bases, and 6 bases lay between the germline ends. The CDR3 sequence is CASSLEVSYEQYF. The CDR3 DNA reads as TGTGCCAGCAGCTTAGAAGTCAGCTACGAGCAGTACTTC.

The rearrangement joins TRBV7-9 to TRBJ2-5; D remains unclear. V lost 0 bases, J lost 4 bases, and 9 bases lay in between. Germline CDR1 is SEHNR and CDR2 is FQNEAQ (reference sequence). CDR3 length: 14 amino acids. The CDR3 region has the DNA TGTGCCAGCAGCTTAGCGGTTCGCCCAGAGACCCAGTACTTC. The encoded protein is CASSLAVRPETQYF.

The V and J genes are TRBV9 and TRBJ2-1; possible D gene TRBD2, 5 bases. Germline V gene lookup returns CDR1 SGDLS and CDR2 YYNGEE. CDR3 length: 15 residues. V dropped 3 bases and J dropped 8 bases, with 18 bases sitting between them. The CDR3 coding sequence is TGTGCCAGCAGCGCAGATCCCGGTCTAGCCTATGAGCAGTTCTTC. Translated, it gives CASSADPGLAYEQFF.

This clonotype showed up just a few times. Relative to the germline gene, one junction end is altered; a read error may explain this. The chain joins TRBV24-1 to TRBJ2-3; D not resolved. This CDR3 has 13 amino acids. Per germline, CDR1 KGHDR and CDR2 SFDVKD. In DNA form, the CDR3 reads TGTGCCGCCAGTGATTCCCACCCAGATACGCAGTATTTT. It translates to CAASDSHPDTQYF.

This clonotype was seen a few times. Sequence at one end of the junction differs from germline and may be a read error. Here the CDR3 reads CSARDVPGQGQQF. As DNA, the CDR3 is TGCAGTGCTAGAGATGTACCGGGACAGGGACAACAATTC. The chain couples TRBV20-1 to TRBJ2-5, with 9 bases aligning to TRBD1. The germline V gene encodes CDR1 DFQATT and CDR2 SNEGSKA (reference sequence). The CDR3 totals 13 residues.

This clonotype occurred a few times. The chain carries TRBV10-3 and TRBJ2-3; 10 nucleotides agree with TRBD2. This CDR3 contains 15 residues. CDR1 is ENHRY, CDR2 SYGVKD, per germline. Trimming removed 7 bases from V and 6 bases from J; junction bases left unmatched: 10. The CDR3 loop reads CAINLSGGAGDTQYF. CDR3 DNA sequence: TGTGCCATCAACCTAAGCGGGGGGGCAGGGGATACGCAGTATTTT.

The V call is TRBV11-2, the J call TRBJ2-1; D may be TRBD1 or TRBD2 (5 bases each). The end of the DNA aligns better with TRBJ2-7, so the J call may be wrong. The length of the CDR3 is 15 residues. CDR1 and CDR2 from the germline V gene are SGHAT and FQNNGV. The DNA of the CDR3 is TGTGCCAGCAGCTTAGGATCCGGGACCCTCGGGGAGCAGTACTTC. This translates into CASSLGSGTLGEQYF.

This clonotype was detected a few times. The V call is TRBV12-3 or TRBV12-4, the J call TRBJ1-1, with D tentatively TRBD1 (5 bases). This CDR3 is 12 amino acids long. Trimming stripped 8 bases from V and 5 bases from J, with 12 bases between. The CDR3 spells CASGRDRTEAFF. CDR3 DNA: TGTGCCAGCGGCCGGGACCGGACTGAAGCTTTCTTT.

V usage is TRBV14 and J usage is TRBJ2-5; the D is unclear. Looked up from germline, CDR1 is SGHDN and CDR2 is FVKESK. Trimming cost V 4 bases and J 1 base, with 10 bases left between them. The CDR3 extends over 14 amino acids. CDR3 DNA: TGTGCCAGCAGCCTCGACCGCATCCAAGAGACCCAGTACTTC. Translation: CASSLDRIQETQYF.

The V gene is TRBV20-1, the J gene TRBJ2-7; 9 bases are a match to TRBD1. Germline trimming cut 1 base from V and 2 bases from J; bases unmatched to any gene: 3. The CDR3 is made up of 14 amino acids. Germline lookup yields CDR1 DFQATT and CDR2 SNEGSKA (reference sequence). The CDR3 region is CSARGDRDAYEQYF. In nucleotides, the CDR3 is TGCAGTGCTAGAGGGGACAGGGACGCCTACGAGCAGTACTTC.

The V and J genes are TRBV29-1 and TRBJ2-3; possibly TRBD2 for D (6 bases). Germline V CDR1 and CDR2: SQVTM, ANQGSEA. The V end was cut by 8 bases, the J end by 4 bases, with 10 bases between. The CDR3 covers 11 residues. The CDR3 protein is CSQASADTQYF. Here the CDR3 DNA reads TGCAGCCAAGCTAGCGCAGATACGCAGTATTTT.

This clonotype was counted between two and nine times. A much larger clone lies a single base off, so this may be a read error. The chain is built from TRBV3-1 and TRBJ2-2; possibly TRBD1 or TRBD2 for D (5 bases each). V was trimmed by 4 bases and J by 9 bases, leaving 12 bases between them. Germline V gene data show CDR1 as LGHDT and CDR2 as YNNKEL (reference sequence). The CDR3 runs 13 residues. The CDR3 region is CASSPGSGRELFF. The CDR3 DNA follows: TGTGCCAGCAGCCCAGGGTCCGGGAGGGAGCTGTTTTTT. The full variable domain, completed using reference TRBV3-1 and TRBJ2-2, is DTAVSQTPKYLVTQMGNDKSIKCEQNLGHDTMYWYKQDSKKFLKIMFSYNNKELIINETVPNRFSPKSPDKAHLNLHINSLELGDSAVYFCASSPGSGRELFFGEGSRLTVL.

This clonotype has only a few counts. The chain has TRBV28 and TRBJ1-2; D call uncertain. The germline V and J ends were trimmed by 6 bases and 4 bases, with 15 bases remaining between them. This CDR3 has 14 residues. Germline CDR1 and CDR2: MDHEN and SYDVKM. For the CDR3, the DNA is TGTGCCAGCAGCTCCCAAATGAGGTCCTATGGCTACACCTTC. Residues: CASSSQMRSYGYTF.

This clonotype was observed a handful of times. The rearrangement joins TRBV2 to TRBJ1-6, with D maybe TRBD1 (5 bases). CDR1 is SNHLY and CDR2 is FYNNEI in the germline V gene. The V and J ends lost 1 base and 4 bases respectively, with 8 bases between them. This CDR3 has 15 residues. Here the CDR3 reads CASSEERGYNSPLHF. For the CDR3, the DNA is TGTGCCAGCAGTGAAGAGAGGGGTTATAATTCACCCCTCCACTTT.

This clonotype was found many times. The rearrangement joins TRBV9 to TRBJ1-4; TRBD1 might be the D (5 bases). The CDR3 runs 16 residues. Germline CDR1 SGDLS, CDR2 YYNGEE. With 3 bases removed from V and 0 bases from J, the gap between germline ends came to 12 bases. CDR3: CASSAETVATNEKLFF. The CDR3 DNA follows: TGTGCCAGCAGCGCCGAGACAGTTGCAACTAATGAAAAACTGTTTTTT.

This clonotype was seen many times. The gene calls are TRBV24-1 and TRBJ1-4; D may be TRBD1 (5 bases). The CDR3 is 14 residues long. CDR1 and CDR2 from the germline V gene are KGHDR and SFDVKD. Trimming left V 1 base short and J 8 bases short, with 10 bases between. The DNA of the CDR3 is TGTGCCACCAGTGATTTAGGGGTTCAGGAAAAACTGTTTTTT. Protein: CATSDLGVQEKLFF.

This clonotype showed up just a few times. This chain links TRBV2 with TRBJ2-1; D gene unclear. Trimming removed 7 bases at V and 0 bases at J, with 10 bases between. The germline V gene encodes CDR1 SNHLY and CDR2 FYNNEI. The CDR3 contains 14 residues. The CDR3 protein is CASMKENSYNEQFF. As DNA, the CDR3 is TGTGCCAGCATGAAGGAGAACTCCTACAATGAGCAGTTCTTC.